Listed below are T cell receptor beta chains from one sample, sequenced in a study of T cells after posttransplantation cyclophosphamide. Only in-frame clones appear in the TCRdb table, and some are missing; sequencing was by immunoSEQ multiplex PCR. The repertoire consists of fewer than 45,000 clones, with about three quarters occurring once and the leading ten covering about 8%. Sequenced material: CD4+ T cells sorted from blood, taken 1,700 to 2,000 days after a stem cell transplant with posttransplant cyclophosphamide. Source of these receptors: a female patient between 40 and 55 years old who received an allogeneic stem cell transplant from a related donor, was CMV-positive, and had no GVHD. Some T cells may originate from the graft donor. Both conserved end residues are part of each CDR3. D genes are given only for firm matches. For some rows the clone size is stated as once, few or many, or as a class when expanded; others skip it.

v_call	clone_size	d_call	j_call	cdr3_nt	cdr3_aa
TRBV7-8	-	TRBD1	TRBJ1-2	TGTGCCAGCAGCTTAGGAGGGGGCGCTTCAGACTATGGCTACACCTTC	CASSLGGGASDYGYTF
TRBV11-1	-	TRBD1	TRBJ1-2	TGTGCCAGCAGCTTAAATGAAGGGGGCTGGTATGGCTACACCTTC	CASSLNEGGWYGYTF
TRBV9	-	TRBD1	TRBJ1-5	TGTGCCAGCAGCGTAGGGCAGGGGGATCAGCCCCAGCATTTT	CASSVGQGDQPQHF
TRBV5-8	once	TRBD1	TRBJ2-3	TGTGCCAGCAGCTTGCAGGGGGTTAGCACAGATACGCAGTATTTT	CASSLQGVSTDTQYF
TRBV6-5	once	TRBD1	TRBJ1-5	TGTGCCAGCAGCCGCGGACAGGATAGCAATCAGCCCCAGCATTTT	CASSRGQDSNQPQHF
TRBV7-9	once	-	TRBJ2-1	TGTGCCAGCAGCCCCCCAGGGAACTCCTACAATGAGCAGTTCTTC	CASSPPGNSYNEQFF
TRBV7-9	-	-	TRBJ2-7	TGTGCCAGCAGCTTGCAGGGGCCCTACGAGCAGTACTTC	CASSLQGPYEQYF
TRBV7-3	-	-	TRBJ1-1	TGTGCCAGCAGCTTACTGACAGGCACTGAAGCTTTCTTT	CASSLLTGTEAFF
TRBV18	-	TRBD1	TRBJ1-3	TGTGCCAGCTCACCAGAGGAGACAGGGCGATATTTT	CASSPEETGRYF
TRBV5-1	few	TRBD2	TRBJ2-7	TGCGCCAGCAGCTTAGGACTAGCCCCCTCCAACGAGCAGTACTTC	CASSLGLAPSNEQYF
TRBV5-1	-	TRBD2	TRBJ2-1	TGCGCCAGCTTCAGGACTAGCGGGGGGGTTGGGGCGAACAATGAGCAGTTCTTC	CASFRTSGGVGANNEQFF
TRBV2	-	TRBD1	TRBJ2-3	TGTGCCAGCCTAGACAGGGGGCTCACAGATACGCAGTATTTT	CASLDRGLTDTQYF
TRBV2	-	TRBD1	TRBJ2-6	TGTGCCATTATCTCCGGTAGACAGGGTCCCGTCCTGACTTTC	CAIISGRQGPVLTF
TRBV6-1	-	-	TRBJ1-6	TGTGCCAGCAGTGAAGGGGAGGGGTCCTATAATTCACCCCTCCACTTT	CASSEGEGSYNSPLHF
TRBV9	-	TRBD2	TRBJ2-5	TGTGCCAGCAGCGTAGCTACCCCCACTAGCGAAAGGATGGAGACCCAGTACTTC	CASSVATPTSERMETQYF
TRBV9	-	-	TRBJ2-7	TGTGCCAGCAGCGTGGTCCCGACGGGGGTCCTGAGGGAGCAGTACTTC	CASSVVPTGVLREQYF
TRBV14	few	-	TRBJ2-4	TGTGCCAGCAGCTGGGGCAGGGTGGGAAACATTCAGTACTTC	CASSWGRVGNIQYF
TRBV5-1	-	TRBD1	TRBJ2-7	TGCGCCAGCAGCCTAACAGGGGTTGGTTACGAGCAGTACTTC	CASSLTGVGYEQYF
TRBV10-1	-	-	TRBJ1-1	TGCGCCAGCAGTGTAGGACAGAATCGAGCTTTCTTT	CASSVGQNRAFF
TRBV4-1	-	TRBD1	TRBJ2-1	TGCGCCAGCAGCCAAGGACAGGGGGATGGCTACAATGAGCAGTTCTTC	CASSQGQGDGYNEQFF
TRBV18	-	TRBD1	TRBJ2-7	TGTGCCAGCTCACTGGGACAGGGTCGCGAGCAGTACTTC	CASSLGQGREQYF
TRBV5-4	once	TRBD2	TRBJ2-1	TGTGCCAGCAGCTCCCCGGGACTACCCGATGAGCAGTTCTTC	CASSSPGLPDEQFF
TRBV19	-	TRBD1	TRBJ1-1	TGTGCCAGTAGTCCCCGGACAGGGGCCATGAACACTGAAGCTTTCTTT	CASSPRTGAMNTEAFF
TRBV28	-	-	TRBJ1-5	TGTGCCAGCAGTTTAGGCGGGGCCGGTCAGCCCCAGCATTTT	CASSLGGAGQPQHF
TRBV5-1	-	-	TRBJ2-2	TGCGCCAGCAGCTTGTTTCGGGACTGGAGGACCGGGGAGCTGTTTTTT	CASSLFRDWRTGELFF
TRBV6-1	-	TRBD1	TRBJ1-2	TGTGCCAGCAGTGAATTTGGGGGACAGGGGAACTATGGCTACACCTTC	CASSEFGGQGNYGYTF
TRBV19	-	-	TRBJ2-3	TGTGCCAGTAGTATTGGACAGCACACAGATACGCAGTATTTT	CASSIGQHTDTQYF
TRBV19	-	TRBD1	TRBJ1-1	TGTGCCAGTAGTCACCCGGGACAGGGAGGTGAGGCTTTCTTT	CASSHPGQGGEAFF
TRBV5-4	-	-	TRBJ2-7	TGTGCCAGCAGCTCTTTTGACAGAGCCTACGAGCAGTACTTC	CASSSFDRAYEQYF
TRBV28	-	-	TRBJ1-5	TGTGCCAGCAGTTCCTACAGCGGGTGGGAGCCCCAGCATTTT	CASSSYSGWEPQHF
TRBV19	-	-	TRBJ1-6	TGTGCCAGTAGTGGGACAAATAATAATTCACCCCTCCACTTT	CASSGTNNNSPLHF
TRBV7-2	-	TRBD2	TRBJ2-3	TGTGCCAGCAGCTTAGTAGGTTGGCTAGCGGGGGCCGCGGATACGCAGTATTTT	CASSLVGWLAGAADTQYF
TRBV18	-	TRBD1	TRBJ2-4	TGTGCCAGCTCACGTGAAAATGGACAGGTGGGGAACATTCAGTACTTC	CASSRENGQVGNIQYF
TRBV5-5	-	TRBD1	TRBJ1-4	TGTGCCAGCAGCCGCACAGGGGCAACTAATGAAAAACTGTTTTTT	CASSRTGATNEKLFF
TRBV29-1	-	TRBD1	TRBJ2-5	TGCAGCGGGGGACAGGCAAAAGAGACCCAGTACTTC	CSGGQAKETQYF